This T cell receptor beta chain was identified in a study of blood T cell repertoires in COVID-19. For the study at large: The United States, Italy and Spain provided the acute and convalescent COVID-19 samples. T cells, B-cell-depleted T cells, or PBMCs provided the cDNA or gDNA that served as material.

Authors' analysis steps: Reference gene primer amplification in the assay estimated nucleated cell counts. Assay: immunoSEQ multiplex PCR; the TCRdb copy retains only in-frame clones and omits some. V and J calls and clone size are those listed in that table; D and trimming were worked out from the DNA. The profile shows tens of thousands of clones, 60% to 80% of them singletons. Trimming took 6 bases from V and 4 from J; bases not matched to a gene: 8. Looked up from germline, CDR1 is SNHLY and CDR2 is FYNNEI. This CDR3 region has 15 residues. The gene calls are TRBV2 and TRBJ1-3; 8 bases are shared with TRBD1. The material sequenced was peripheral blood. The TCR sequence derives from a woman in her 70s with acute or convalescent COVID-19. The CDR3 DNA reads TGTGCCAGCAGCCCTCACCGGGACAGGGGAAACACCATATATTTT. Amino acids: CASSPHRDRGNTIYF.